These 23 T cell receptor beta chains came from one sample sequenced in a study of cytomegalovirus exposure and HLA in healthy donors. Primers: 60 Vbeta forward and 13 Jbeta reverse. Using immunoSEQ multiplex PCR, the repertoire was profiled, and TCRdb retains in-frame clones only, with some absent. The table lists around 190,000 clones, about 69% of them singletons, with about 4.8% in the top ten. Sequencing used PBMCs. Receptors originate from a man younger than 45 in good health and CMV-seropositive.

This rearrangement joins TRBV19 to TRBJ2-7; 10 bases map to TRBD1. CDR3 length: 15 amino acids. Looked up from germline, CDR1 is LNHDA and CDR2 is SQIVND (reference sequence). The junction had 3 bases not matched to a gene; V was cut back by 4 bases and J by 0 bases. CDR3 DNA: TGTGCCAGTAGTAGGGGACAGGGGTCCTCCTACGAGCAGTACTTC. Translating gives CASSRGQGSSYEQYF.

As for this clone: Different DNA sequences within this sample yield the same CDR3. J is TRBJ2-7 and V is TRBV30; a possible D gene is TRBD2 (5 bases). CDR1 GTSNPN and CDR2 SVGIG come from the germline V gene (reference sequence). There are 13 residues in the CDR3. Trimming stripped 3 bases from V and 4 bases from J, with 13 bases between. CDR3 sequence: CAWSPTNSYEQYF. CDR3 DNA: TGTGCCTGGAGCCCGACTAACTCTTACGAGCAGTACTTC.

CDR3 in amino acids: CASSQDIGGPETQYF. The CDR3 region has the DNA TGTGCCAGCAGCCAAGATATCGGGGGGCCAGAGACCCAGTACTTC. The chain links TRBV4-2 to TRBJ2-5; D possibly corresponds to TRBD2 (7 bases). The CDR3 length is 15 residues. Per germline, CDR1 LGHNA and CDR2 YNFKEQ. V was pared by 0 bases and J by 4 bases, with 12 bases between.

Details on this clone: The junction shows a germline mismatch at one end, possibly a read error. The gene calls are TRBV7-2 and TRBJ2-7; TRBD2 matches 14 bases. The CDR3 totals 11 residues. From germline, CDR1 is SGHTA and CDR2 FQGNSA. CDR3 nucleotide sequence: TGTGCCAGCAGCTTGGGACTAGCGGGAGCTTTC. It specifies CASSLGLAGAF. Looking up the rest from reference TRBV7-2 and TRBJ2-7 gives the full variable domain: GAGVSQSPSNKVTEKGKDVELRCDPISGHTALYWYRQSLGQGLEFLIYFQGNSAPDKSGLPSDRFSAERTGGSVSTLTIQRTQQEDSAVYLCASSLGLAGAFGPGTRLTVT.

The chain combines TRBV30 with TRBJ2-7; D may be TRBD1 (6 bases). The CDR3 length is 12 residues. From germline, CDR1 is GTSNPN and CDR2 SVGIG (reference sequence). Trimming shortened V by 4 bases and J by 1 base, and 8 bases separated the two germline ends. The CDR3 DNA reads as TGTGCCTGGACTACAGGGTCCTACGAGCAGTACTTC. Its translation is CAWTTGSYEQYF.

This chain joins TRBV4-2 and TRBJ2-5; D remains ambiguous. This CDR3 region has 14 residues. Germline V gene lookup returns CDR1 LGHNA and CDR2 YNFKEQ. The V gene lost 1 base and the J gene lost 2 bases, with 8 bases spanning the gap. The CDR3 nucleotides read TGTGCCAGCAGCCAAGGGCTCCTTCAAGAGACCCAGTACTTC. Translated, it gives CASSQGLLQETQYF.

This clone was detected only once. The chain has TRBV30 and TRBJ1-5; tentative D call: TRBD1 (5 bases). Trimming shortened V by 0 bases and J by 6 bases, and 18 bases separated the two germline ends. The CDR3 has 16 residues. Germline V gene lookup returns CDR1 GTSNPN and CDR2 SVGIG (reference sequence). The CDR3 is CAWSVDVRQGSQPQHF. The DNA of the CDR3 is TGTGCCTGGAGTGTAGATGTGCGGCAGGGTAGTCAGCCCCAGCATTTT.

This clone was recorded a few times. This chain uses TRBV6-1 with TRBJ1-1; 8 bases fit TRBD1. V lost 4 bases to trimming and J lost 3 bases; unmatched junction nucleotides: 7. CDR1 MNHNS and CDR2 SASEGT come from the germline V gene. This CDR3 has 15 amino acids. CDR3 region: CASSGFDRGYTEAFF. The CDR3 DNA follows: TGTGCCAGCAGTGGATTCGACAGGGGCTACACTGAAGCTTTCTTT.

The table lists this clone with a count of one. This chain uses TRBV6-1 with TRBJ1-3; D is uncertain. The CDR3 is 15 residues long. Trimming cost V 2 bases and J 0 bases, with 8 bases left between them. Germline loops: CDR1 MNHNS, CDR2 SASEGT. The CDR3 loop is CASSEIESSGNTIYF. CDR3 coding DNA: TGTGCCAGCAGTGAAATCGAGAGCTCTGGAAACACCATATATTTT.

The rearrangement links TRBV4-3 to TRBJ2-3, with D perhaps matching TRBD2 (5 bases). The CDR3 covers 18 residues. In germline, CDR1 is LGHNA, CDR2 YSLEER. V dropped 0 bases and J dropped 6 bases, with 22 bases sitting between them. The CDR3 region has the DNA TGCGCCAGCAGCCAAGATAGTCGGCCCCGGGGTACGGTCGATACGCAGTATTTT. Translation gives CASSQDSRPRGTVDTQYF.

The rearrangement uses TRBV19 and TRBJ1-1; 7 bases agree with TRBD1. V shed 4 bases, J shed 0 bases, and the junction held 5 bases outside the gene matches. This CDR3 is 15 amino acids long. Germline-derived CDR1 and CDR2 are LNHDA and SQIVND (reference sequence). CDR3 residues: CASSSSGTVNTEAFF. The CDR3 coding sequence is TGTGCCAGTAGTAGTTCCGGGACAGTGAACACTGAAGCTTTCTTT.

This clone has a single count. The V gene is TRBV6-6, the J gene TRBJ1-2; the match to TRBD1 covers 7 bases. CDR3 length: 13 amino acids. V was pared by 0 bases and J by 9 bases, with 4 bases of the junction left unmatched. CDR1 is MNHNY and CDR2 is SVGAGI in the germline V gene (reference sequence). The CDR3 DNA sequence: TGTGCCAGCAGTTACTCTACAGGGGAGCGCTACACCTTC. It yields the protein CASSYSTGERYTF.

The chain joins TRBV7-3 to TRBJ2-5; 8 bases line up with TRBD2. Per germline, CDR1 SGHTA and CDR2 FQGTGA. The CDR3 runs 15 residues. V lost 8 bases and J lost 0; bases outside the gene matches: 8. CDR3 in DNA: TGTGCCAGCGCCAAGGGTAGCGGGAACCAAGAGACCCAGTACTTC. Translating gives CASAKGSGNQETQYF.

The gene calls are TRBV10-3 and TRBJ2-5; 7 nucleotides agree with TRBD1. The trim removed 4 bases at V and 1 base at J, leaving 6 bases unmatched. The V gene's germline CDR1 is ENHRY and CDR2 SYGVKD. The CDR3 is 15 residues long. The CDR3 spells CAISGAGTAQETQYF. Here the CDR3 DNA reads TGTGCCATCAGTGGGGCCGGGACAGCCCAAGAGACCCAGTACTTC.

The rearrangement joins TRBV5-1 to TRBJ1-6; 7 positions agree with TRBD1. Germline loops: CDR1 SGHRS, CDR2 YFSETQ. The CDR3 is 15 amino acids. J gave up 7 bases and V 4 bases, and 8 bases lay outside the gene matches. As DNA, the CDR3 is TGCGCCAGCAGCCCGACTGGGACAGAGAATTCACCCCTCCACTTT. Its translation: CASSPTGTENSPLHF.

V and J are TRBV2 and TRBJ2-7, with 11 positions matching TRBD2. From germline, CDR1 is SNHLY and CDR2 FYNNEI. This CDR3 contains 15 residues. V shed 6 bases and J 3 bases; nucleotides not matched to a gene: 7. The CDR3, as DNA: TGTGCCAGCAGCAGGGGGACTAGCGGTAACTACGAGCAGTACTTC. Its protein is CASSRGTSGNYEQYF.

This chain connects TRBV6-5 to TRBJ1-4; no clear D. This CDR3 is built from 16 residues. The V gene's germline CDR1 is MNHEY and CDR2 SVGAGI. V was pared by 0 bases and J by 3 bases, with 11 bases between. CDR3 in DNA: TGTGCCAGCAGTTACTCGAAGGCCGGGGCTAATGAAAAACTGTTTTTT. This encodes CASSYSKAGANEKLFF.

The V and J genes are TRBV5-1 and TRBJ2-7, with TRBD1 identical over 8 bases. The CDR3 sequence is 15 residues long. CDR1 is SGHRS and CDR2 is YFSETQ in the germline V gene. J gave up 6 bases and V 2 bases, and 10 bases lay outside the gene matches. The CDR3 loop reads CASSLQTGGEGEQYF. The CDR3 DNA follows: TGCGCCAGCAGCTTACAAACAGGGGGAGAAGGCGAGCAGTACTTC.

This clone was recorded only once. The V call is TRBV7-3, the J call TRBJ2-3; the D gene is possibly TRBD1 (6 bases). Germline CDR1 and CDR2: SGHTA and FQGTGA. This CDR3 has 16 residues. Between the trimmed V and J ends, which lost 1 base and 2 bases, there was a span of 13 bases. The CDR3 coding sequence is TGTGCCAGCAGCTTAAATGGCAGGGGTTACACAGATACGCAGTATTTT. This sequence encodes CASSLNGRGYTDTQYF.

This sequence joins TRBV7-3 and TRBJ2-2, with 10 positions matching TRBD2. The germline V gene encodes CDR1 SGHTA and CDR2 FQGTGA. The CDR3 has 17 residues. J lost 2 bases, V lost 5 bases, and 8 bases had no gene match. CDR3 bases: TGTGCCAGCAGCCCCAGGGCTAGCGGGGGAAACACCGGGGAGCTGTTTTTT. It codes for CASSPRASGGNTGELFF.

With respect to this clone: Relative to the germline gene, one junction end is altered; a read error may explain this. Other DNA variants within this sample encode the same CDR3. CDR3 in amino acids: CASNSYEQYF. The CDR3 nucleotides read TGCGCCAGCAACTCGTACGAGCAGTACTTC. The chain carries TRBV6-1 and TRBJ2-7; D call uncertain. The CDR3 has 10 residues. Germline V gives CDR1 MNHNS, CDR2 SASEGT.

The V gene is TRBV5-1, the J gene TRBJ2-7; maybe TRBD1 (5 bases). Trimming cost V 0 bases and J 5 bases, with 15 bases left between them. The length of the CDR3 is 15 residues. Germline loops: CDR1 SGHRS, CDR2 YFSETQ. The CDR3 here is CASSLGQGYTDEQYF. Written as DNA, the CDR3 is TGCGCCAGCAGCTTGGGGCAGGGCTATACTGACGAGCAGTACTTC. Combining the CDR3 with reference TRBV5-1 and TRBJ2-7 gives the whole variable domain KAGVTQTPRYLIKTRGQQVTLSCSPISGHRSVSWYQQTPGQGLQFLFEYFSETQRNKGNFPGRFSGRQFSNSRSEMNVSTLELGDSALYLCASSLGQGYTDEQYFGPGTRLTVT.

In this sample, this clone turned up once. The chain's CDR3 is CAYQREGGAWNEQFF. The CDR3 nucleotides are TGTGCTTACCAACGGGAAGGGGGGGCCTGGAATGAGCAGTTCTTC. The V and J genes are TRBV30 and TRBJ2-1; a possible D gene is TRBD2 (7 bases). Germline V gene data show CDR1 as GTSNPN and CDR2 as SVGIG (reference sequence). The CDR3 totals 15 residues.